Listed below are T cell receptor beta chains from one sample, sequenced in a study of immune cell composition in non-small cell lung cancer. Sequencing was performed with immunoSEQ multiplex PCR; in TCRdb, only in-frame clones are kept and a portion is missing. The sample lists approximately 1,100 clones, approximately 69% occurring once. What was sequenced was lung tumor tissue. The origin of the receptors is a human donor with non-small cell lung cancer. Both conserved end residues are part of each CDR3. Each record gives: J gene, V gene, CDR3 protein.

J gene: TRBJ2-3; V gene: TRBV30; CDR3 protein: CAWSPSPSTDTQYF
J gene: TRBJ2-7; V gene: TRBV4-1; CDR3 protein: CASSRSGTPEQYF
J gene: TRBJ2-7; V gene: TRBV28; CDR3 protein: CASNTVGLAGVGTYEQYF
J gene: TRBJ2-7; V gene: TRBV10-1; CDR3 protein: CASSGSGFYEQYF
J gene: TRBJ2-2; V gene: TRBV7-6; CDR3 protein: CASRGQGAFNTGELFF
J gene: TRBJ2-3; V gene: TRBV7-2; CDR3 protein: CASSLGPSGSYEDTQYF
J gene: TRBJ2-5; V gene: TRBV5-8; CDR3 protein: CASSRGSGSQYF
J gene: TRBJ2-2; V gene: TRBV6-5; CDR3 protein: CASSYQNTGELFF
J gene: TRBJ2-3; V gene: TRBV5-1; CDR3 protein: CASSLRGYDTDTQYF
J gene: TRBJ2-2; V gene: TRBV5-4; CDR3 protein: CASSSDINTGELFF
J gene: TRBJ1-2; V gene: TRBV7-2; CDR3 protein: CASSLNPRGGIPGYTF
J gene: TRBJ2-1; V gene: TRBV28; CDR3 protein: CASSSGTSGPEQFF
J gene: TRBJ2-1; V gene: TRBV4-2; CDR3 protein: CASSLGGGSYNEQFF
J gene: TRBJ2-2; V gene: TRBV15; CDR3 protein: CATSRGPHTGELFF
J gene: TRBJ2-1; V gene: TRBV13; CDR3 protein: CASSDSRQGNNEQFF
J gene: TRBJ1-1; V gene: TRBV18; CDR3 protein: CASSLRQNTEAFF
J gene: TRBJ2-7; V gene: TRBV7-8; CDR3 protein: CASSSDTHEQYF
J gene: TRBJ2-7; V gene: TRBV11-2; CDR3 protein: CASSLGVHEQYF
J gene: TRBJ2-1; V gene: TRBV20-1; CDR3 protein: CSGSTGAEQFF